These 2 T cell receptor beta chains were sequenced from one sample in a study of cytomegalovirus exposure and HLA in healthy donors. The primer mix had 60 Vbeta and 13 Jbeta primers. Assay: immunoSEQ multiplex PCR; the TCRdb copy retains only in-frame clones and omits some. The sample has around 160,000 clones; 83% are singletons. The sample consisted of PBMCs. The receptors originated from a man aged 50-60 years in good health and CMV-seropositive.

Comments on this clone: The sample holds other DNA sequences that translate to the same CDR3. The chain is built from TRBV9 and TRBJ2-3; D is ambiguous. This CDR3 contains 14 residues. V was trimmed by 0 bases and J by 2 bases, leaving 7 bases between them. Germline assignment: CDR1 SGDLS and CDR2 YYNGEE. The CDR3 coding sequence is TGTGCCAGCAGCGTAGGTAGCTCCACAGATACGCAGTATTTT. Its protein is CASSVGSSTDTQYF.

V usage is TRBV11-2 and J usage is TRBJ2-4; D perhaps matches TRBD1 (6 bases). Looked up from germline, CDR1 is SGHAT and CDR2 is FQNNGV. The CDR3 extends over 13 amino acids. V gave up 2 bases and J gave up 12 bases, with 14 bases separating them. CDR3 sequence (DNA): TGTGCCAGCAGCTTATTTCCCCGAGGGGGTCAGTACTTC. Protein product: CASSLFPRGGQYF.